This T cell receptor beta chain emerged from a study of blood T cell repertoires in COVID-19. Seattle cases were enrolled at active infection and followed longitudinally. Only in-frame clones appear in the TCRdb table, and some are missing; sequencing was by immunoSEQ multiplex PCR. The sample shows about 300,000 clones, approximately 92% of them seen only once. This CDR3 is built from 15 residues. Unmatched junction bases numbered 3, after V lost 4 bases and J lost 2 bases. Germline V gene sequence: CDR1 SGHRS, CDR2 YFSETQ. The chain couples TRBV5-1 to TRBJ2-1, with TRBD2 matching 10 bases. The source material was peripheral blood. The sequence derives from a woman aged 25 to 45 with COVID-19, enrolled during active disease. Written as DNA, the CDR3 is TGCGCCAGCAGCGGGGGGACTAGCGCCTACAATGAGCAGTTCTTC. Protein sequence: CASSGGTSAYNEQFF.